Shown below are 8 T cell receptor beta chains from a single sample sequenced in a study of glioma-infiltrating T cells after dendritic cell vaccination. The time point denotes: after dendritic cell vaccination, including at tumor progression/relapse. Assay: immunoSEQ multiplex PCR; the TCRdb copy retains only in-frame clones and omits some. The table includes approximately 50,000 clones, 85% to 90% detected once. This sample comprised blood, obtained after dendritic cell vaccination. These receptor sequences come from a human donor with glioblastoma.

V usage is TRBV5-6 and J usage is TRBJ2-5; 7 bases are shared with TRBD1. Germline assignment: CDR1 SGHDT and CDR2 YYEEEE. J gave up 1 base and V 0 bases, and 9 bases lay outside the gene matches. The CDR3 runs to 17 residues. CDR3 protein: CASSLVERRGFQETQYF. The CDR3 region has the DNA TGTGCCAGCAGCTTGGTAGAGCGCAGGGGGTTCCAAGAGACCCAGTACTTC.

This chain uses TRBV9 with TRBJ2-3; tentatively, D is TRBD1 (5 bases). The germline gives CDR1 SGDLS, CDR2 YYNGEE. Deletions cut 0 bases from V and 11 bases from J, with 7 bases between. CDR3 size: 11 residues. The CDR3 DNA is TGTGCCAGCAGCGTAGGACAGAAGCAGTATTTT. It yields the protein CASSVGQKQYF. Complete variable domain (other parts from reference TRBV9 and TRBJ2-3): DSGVTQTPKHLITATGQRVTLRCSPRSGDLSVYWYQQSLDQGLQFLIQYYNGEERAKGNILERFSAQQFPDLHSELNLSSLELGDSALYFCASSVGQKQYFGPGTRLTVL.

The J gene is TRBJ2-1, the V gene TRBV30, with 11 bases identical to TRBD1. Germline lookup yields CDR1 GTSNPN and CDR2 SVGIG (reference sequence). This CDR3 is 14 amino acids long. The ends lost 2 bases at V and 6 bases at J; junction bases unmatched: 3. Here the CDR3 DNA reads TGTGCCTGGAGTTCGGGACAGGGGGTCAATGAGCAGTTCTTC. Translation gives CAWSSGQGVNEQFF.

The chain carries TRBV20-1 and TRBJ2-5, with D uncertain. The germline CDR1 and CDR2 sequences are DFQATT and SNEGSKA (reference sequence). Trimming pared 6 bases from V and 2 bases from J, leaving 4 bases between. This CDR3 contains 10 residues. The CDR3 loop is CSAYQETQYF. The CDR3 nucleotides are TGCAGTGCATATCAAGAGACCCAGTACTTC.

The chain uses TRBV2 and TRBJ1-5; perhaps TRBD1 as D (6 bases). Germline CDR1 is SNHLY and CDR2 is FYNNEI. The length of the CDR3 is 15 residues. The ends were cut back, 5 bases at V and 4 bases at J, with 15 bases in the middle. The CDR3 loop is CASSPDRGGNQPQHF. The CDR3 DNA follows: TGTGCCAGCAGTCCAGACAGAGGGGGAAATCAGCCCCAGCATTTT.

J is TRBJ2-7 and V is TRBV4-1; 8 bases are a match to TRBD1. The CDR3 runs 18 residues. The V gene's germline CDR1 is MGHRA and CDR2 YSYEKL. J was trimmed by 6 bases and V by 0 bases; bases with no gene match: 16. The CDR3 loop reads CASSQDWAGGARLGEQYF. In DNA, the CDR3 is TGCGCCAGCAGCCAAGATTGGGCAGGGGGCGCGAGGCTCGGCGAGCAGTACTTC.

This clone was detected only a few times. V gene TRBV6-1 combines with J gene TRBJ1-6; 7 nucleotides agree with TRBD1. Germline V gene lookup returns CDR1 MNHNS and CDR2 SASEGT. This CDR3 is built from 14 residues. Unmatched junction bases numbered 9, after V lost 5 bases and J lost 11 bases. CDR3 DNA sequence: TGTGCCAGCAGTACCCGACAGGGTCGGGCACCCCTCCACTTT. It yields the protein CASSTRQGRAPLHF.

The chain uses TRBV4-3 and TRBJ2-7, with 8 bases fitting TRBD2. The CDR3 sequence is 15 residues long. V lost 2 bases to trimming and J lost 2 bases; unmatched junction nucleotides: 5. Per the germline V gene, CDR1 is LGHNA and CDR2 is YSLEER. The CDR3 region is CASSQLAGGTYEQYF. CDR3 bases: TGCGCCAGCAGCCAATTGGCGGGGGGAACCTACGAGCAGTACTTC.